A single sample gave rise to the 19 T cell receptor beta chains below, sequenced in a study of early T cells in non-severe SARS-CoV-2 infection. MiXCR was run by TCRdb on the 5' RACE reads, yielding one entry per CDR3 protein. The top ten hold around 21% of the sample, which has tens of thousands of distinct CDR3 sequences, around 9.3% seen once. The sequencing sample was made of whole blood. The receptors come from an adult who was a healthcare worker with PCR-confirmed SARS-CoV-2 infection or an uninfected control (not recorded which).

The rearrangement links TRBV2 to TRBJ1-1; no clear D gene. The V and J ends lost 7 bases and 8 bases respectively, with 20 bases between them. Germline lookup yields CDR1 SNHLY and CDR2 FYNNEI. The CDR3 is 14 amino acids. The CDR3 loop is CASNTGSATPEAFF. Written as DNA, the CDR3 is TGTGCCAGCAACACTGGGTCAGCCACTCCAGAAGCTTTCTTT.

This clonotype was detected a few times. J is TRBJ2-3 and V is TRBV5-4; no definite D call. CDR1 and CDR2 (germline): SGHNT, YYREEE (reference sequence). Trimming took off 0 bases at V and 0 bases at J, with 2 bases between the two ends. The CDR3 totals 13 residues. The CDR3 protein is CASSLDSTDTQYF. The CDR3 nucleotides are TGTGCCAGCAGCTTGGACAGCACAGATACGCAGTATTTT.

The chain carries TRBV5-1 and TRBJ2-5; TRBD1 might be the D (6 bases). Germline CDR1 and CDR2: SGHRS and YFSETQ. This CDR3 contains 14 residues. Trimming left V 4 bases short and J 1 base short, with 11 bases between. This chain's CDR3 is CASSQNRAQETQYF. In nucleotides, the CDR3 is TGCGCCAGCAGCCAGAACAGGGCCCAAGAGACCCAGTACTTC. The full variable domain, with the rest looked up from reference TRBV5-1 and TRBJ2-5, is KAGVTQTPRYLIKTRGQQVTLSCSPISGHRSVSWYQQTPGQGLQFLFEYFSETQRNKGNFPGRFSGRQFSNSRSEMNVSTLELGDSALYLCASSQNRAQETQYFGPGTRLLVL.

This clonotype was counted at least ten times. The chain combines TRBV9 with TRBJ1-5; TRBD1 is a possible D gene (5 bases). The CDR3 consists of 17 residues. V was shortened by 4 bases and J by 4 bases, with 21 bases between the two germline ends. From germline, CDR1 is SGDLS and CDR2 YYNGEE. For the CDR3, the DNA is TGTGCCAGCAGCTCCCAGACGGGGCTAAATGGGAATCAGCCCCAGCATTTT. This gives the protein CASSSQTGLNGNQPQHF.

This clonotype has only a few counts. The gene calls are TRBV12-5 and TRBJ2-1; 8 bases are shared with TRBD2. The V and J ends lost 5 bases and 2 bases, in that order; junction bases with no gene match: 5. CDR1 and CDR2 (germline): LGHNT, FRNRAP. There are 15 residues in the CDR3. The CDR3 sequence is CASGPAGLAYNEQFF. In nucleotides, the CDR3 is TGTGCTAGTGGTCCGGCGGGACTAGCCTACAATGAGCAGTTCTTC.

The J gene is TRBJ1-1, the V gene TRBV7-2; weak D call: TRBD1 (6 bases). CDR3 length equals 12 residues. V lost 2 bases, J lost 9 bases, and 10 bases lay in between. Germline-derived CDR1 and CDR2 are SGHTA and FQGNSA. The DNA for the CDR3 is TGTGCCAGCAGCTTATGGGGGCGCCAAGCTTTCTTT. It translates to CASSLWGRQAFF.

This clonotype was seen more than once but under ten times. The J gene is TRBJ1-2, the V gene TRBV30; D unclear. The CDR3 is 14 amino acids. Germline values: CDR1 GTSNPN, CDR2 SVGIG (reference sequence). V was pared by 5 bases and J by 0 bases, with 13 bases between. The chain's CDR3 is CAWDYSGSNYGYTF. The CDR3 DNA reads TGTGCCTGGGATTACAGTGGATCTAACTATGGCTACACCTTC.

A few counts support this clonotype. This sequence joins TRBV7-3 and TRBJ1-5; D unclear. Germline-derived CDR1 and CDR2 are SGHTA and FQGTGA. The V and J ends lost 1 base and 0 bases respectively, with 7 bases between them. The CDR3 sequence is 15 residues long. Written as DNA, the CDR3 is TGTGCCAGCAGCTTAAGTGGGGATAGCAATCAGCCCCAGCATTTT. It translates to CASSLSGDSNQPQHF.

This clonotype was seen at least ten times. The CDR3 reads CASSRSETQYF. As DNA, the CDR3 is TGTGCCAGCAGCCGCTCGGAGACCCAGTACTTC. The chain combines TRBV7-2 with TRBJ2-5; no firm D call. Germline assignment: CDR1 SGHTA and CDR2 FQGNSA. The CDR3 runs to 11 residues. The ends were cut back, 5 bases at V and 5 bases at J, with 6 bases in the middle.

This clonotype was seen at least ten times. CDR3 sequence (DNA): TGCGCCAGCAGCTTGAACCCAATGGGGGTCCAAGAGACCCAGTACTTC. It codes for CASSLNPMGVQETQYF. The V and J genes are TRBV5-1 and TRBJ2-5; D might be TRBD1 or TRBD2, each matching 5 bases. The germline V gene has CDR1 SGHRS and CDR2 YFSETQ. The CDR3 extends over 16 amino acids. Trimming took 1 base from V and 1 from J, leaving 14 bases between them.

The chain is built from TRBV5-4 and TRBJ2-1; 10 bases fit TRBD2. V trimming: 5 bases; J trimming: 10 bases; junction bases outside the gene matches: 12. CDR1 is SGHNT and CDR2 is YYREEE in the germline V gene (reference sequence). This CDR3 contains 15 residues. DNA of the CDR3: TGTGCCAGCAGTCCCGCACTAGCGGGGAGGGAAGAGCAGTTCTTC. It codes for CASSPALAGREEQFF. Based on the CDR3 plus reference TRBV5-4 and TRBJ2-1, the full variable domain is ETGVTQSPTHLIKTRGQQVTLRCSSQSGHNTVSWYQQALGQGPQFIFQYYREEENGRGNFPPRFSGLQFPNYSSELNVNALELDDSALYLCASSPALAGREEQFFGPGTRLTVL.

This clonotype was seen ten or more times. V is TRBV3-1 and J is TRBJ2-1, with 10 bases matching TRBD2. Per the germline V gene, CDR1 is LGHDT and CDR2 is YNNKEL (reference sequence). The CDR3 has 15 residues. The V gene end was trimmed by 6 bases and the J gene end by 4 bases; junction bases not matched to a gene: 6. The CDR3 loop reads CASSPKRGGYNEQFF. CDR3 coding DNA: TGTGCCAGCAGTCCTAAGCGGGGGGGTTACAATGAGCAGTTCTTC.

This clonotype was picked up a small number of times. This chain uses TRBV4-1 with TRBJ1-2; weak D call: TRBD1 (6 bases). Germline V gene lookup returns CDR1 MGHRA and CDR2 YSYEKL. CDR3 size: 16 residues. Trimming left V 0 bases short and J 2 bases short, with 13 bases between. The CDR3 region has the DNA TGCGCCAGCAGCCAAGAGAGGAGAACAGGGAACTATGGCTACACCTTC. Amino acids: CASSQERRTGNYGYTF.

The rearrangement joins TRBV5-5 to TRBJ1-1; maybe TRBD1 (5 bases). Germline V CDR1 and CDR2: SGHKS, YYEKEE (reference sequence). This CDR3 is built from 13 residues. V lost 6 bases, J lost 8 bases, and 17 bases lay in between. CDR3 in DNA: TGTGCCAGCACCCTTTCGGGACTTGGGGAAGCTTTCTTT. Protein: CASTLSGLGEAFF.

This clonotype was counted only a few times. A much larger clone lies one base from this, so it may be a read error. The chain joins TRBV7-3 to TRBJ2-3; D is undetermined. Per germline, CDR1 SGHTA and CDR2 FQGTGA. This CDR3 is 13 amino acids long. V was clipped by 2 bases and J by 1 base, with 4 bases between them. CDR3 DNA: TGTGCCAGCAGCTTACAGCGCACAGATACGCAGTATTTT. Translated, it gives CASSLQRTDTQYF.

Of note for this clonotype: Possible read error: a much larger clone is one base away. The chain employs TRBV7-7 and TRBJ2-1; D possibly corresponds to TRBD2 (5 bases). Germline V gene data show CDR1 as SSHAT and CDR2 as FNYEAQ (reference sequence). V shed 4 bases and J shed 5 bases, with 12 bases lying between them. CDR3 length equals 14 residues. CDR3 DNA: TGTGCCAGCAGCTCAGGACCAGCGGACAATGAGCAGTTCTTC. It encodes CASSSGPADNEQFF.

This clonotype was seen a handful of times. This chain uses TRBV18 with TRBJ1-1, with D possibly matching TRBD1 (6 bases). Trimming stripped 4 bases from V and 0 bases from J, with 12 bases between. In germline, CDR1 is KGHSH, CDR2 LQKENI. The CDR3 totals 15 residues. The CDR3 protein is CASSRRTELNTEAFF. In nucleotides, the CDR3 is TGTGCCAGCTCACGTAGGACAGAATTGAACACTGAAGCTTTCTTT.

Points on this clonotype: An end of the junction differs from the germline gene, which may be a read error. The V gene is TRBV5-4, the J gene TRBJ2-5; 12 bases map to TRBD2. The CDR3 has 14 amino acids. In germline, CDR1 is SGHNT, CDR2 YYREEE (reference sequence). CDR3 loop: CANSPGLAGETQYF. DNA of the CDR3: TGTGCCAACAGCCCGGGACTAGCGGGAGAGACCCAGTACTTC.

The CDR3 DNA reads as TGTGCCAGCAGGCCCGGCGTCGGGGAGCTGTTTTTT. Its translation: CASRPGVGELFF. The rearrangement links TRBV3-1 to TRBJ2-2, with D unclear. The length of the CDR3 is 12 residues. CDR1 and CDR2 (germline): LGHDT, YNNKEL (reference sequence). The V and J ends lost 6 bases and 7 bases respectively, with 9 bases between them.